Each of the 10 T cell receptor beta chains below was sequenced from the same sample in a study of blood T cell repertoires in COVID-19. TCRdb keeps only in-frame clones here, not all; method: immunoSEQ multiplex PCR. Of 210,000 or so clones listed, approximately 80% are singletons. The sample comprised PBMCs or T cells enriched from blood (not recorded which). Receptor source: a man under 40 with acute COVID-19.

The chain recombines TRBV2 with TRBJ1-5; TRBD1 matches 8 bases. The length of the CDR3 is 13 residues. Trimming removed 6 bases from V and 11 bases from J; junction bases left unmatched: 9. CDR1 SNHLY and CDR2 FYNNEI come from the germline V gene. The CDR3 protein is CASSDRGPPTQHF. The CDR3 coding sequence is TGTGCCAGCAGCGACAGGGGACCCCCCACCCAGCATTTT.

The V call is TRBV6-5, the J call TRBJ1-4; D unclear. The CDR3 consists of 14 residues. Germline CDR1 is MNHEY and CDR2 is SVGAGI. V was cut by 2 bases and J by 8 bases, with 12 bases left in between. This CDR3 is CASSYRGGVEKLFF. CDR3 nucleotide sequence: TGTGCCAGCAGTTACCGCGGCGGAGTGGAAAAACTGTTTTTT.

The chain employs TRBV30 and TRBJ1-4; TRBD1 aligns across 7 bases. The CDR3 extends over 12 amino acids. V lost 1 base to trimming and J lost 13 bases; unmatched junction nucleotides: 6. Looked up from germline, CDR1 is GTSNPN and CDR2 is SVGIG (reference sequence). In DNA, the CDR3 is TGTGCCTGGAGTGGACTAAGGACAGGACTGTTTTTT. It encodes CAWSGLRTGLFF.

The V call is TRBV5-1, the J call TRBJ2-3, with D perhaps matching TRBD2 (5 bases). Trimming pared 5 bases from V and 4 bases from J, leaving 11 bases between. The CDR3 is made up of 13 amino acids. The germline gives CDR1 SGHRS, CDR2 YFSETQ. CDR3 in DNA: TGCGCCAGCAGGCAGGAGGTCCCAGATACGCAGTATTTT. Translating it yields CASRQEVPDTQYF.

The chain's CDR3 is CASSLGLPGQISYEQYF. In nucleotides, the CDR3 is TGCGCCAGCAGCTTGGGGCTCCCGGGACAGATATCCTACGAGCAGTACTTC. The J gene is TRBJ2-7, the V gene TRBV5-1, with 7 bases aligning to TRBD1. This CDR3 has 17 amino acids. V lost 0 bases to trimming and J lost 1 base; unmatched junction nucleotides: 10. Germline CDR1 and CDR2: SGHRS and YFSETQ.

The CDR3 protein is CSAGQFNEKLFF. CDR3 nucleotide sequence: TGCAGCGCGGGACAGTTTAATGAAAAACTGTTTTTT. The rearrangement uses TRBV29-1 and TRBJ1-4; 7 bases map to TRBD1. The CDR3 has 12 residues. Trimming cost V 7 bases and J 4 bases; bases outside gene matches: 3. Per the germline V gene, CDR1 is SQVTM and CDR2 is ANQGSEA.

This rearrangement joins TRBV30 to TRBJ2-3; D gene ambiguous. The germline V gene has CDR1 GTSNPN and CDR2 SVGIG (reference sequence). V was cut by 2 bases and J by 0 bases, with 12 bases left in between. This CDR3 region has 15 residues. CDR3 nucleotides: TGTGCCTGGAGTCCAATAGCATCTAGCACAGATACGCAGTATTTT. It specifies CAWSPIASSTDTQYF.

The chain employs TRBV18 and TRBJ2-2, with 10 bases that match TRBD1. CDR1 and CDR2 from the germline V gene are KGHSH and LQKENI. The CDR3 consists of 17 residues. J gave up 0 bases and V 3 bases, and 4 bases lay outside the gene matches. The CDR3 loop reads CASSPAGTGANTGELFF. As DNA, the CDR3 is TGTGCCAGCTCACCGGCGGGGACAGGGGCGAACACCGGGGAGCTGTTTTTT.

The J gene is TRBJ1-2, the V gene TRBV6-1; tentatively, D is TRBD1 (6 bases). Per the germline V gene, CDR1 is MNHNS and CDR2 is SASEGT. CDR3 length equals 14 residues. V was pared by 2 bases and J by 3 bases, with 10 bases between. CDR3 amino acids: CASSETGHHYGYTF. The DNA for the CDR3 is TGTGCCAGCAGTGAAACAGGGCACCACTATGGCTACACCTTC.

DNA for the CDR3: TGCGCCAGCAGCTTGGAAGGACAGGGGGCCGCCAGTGAAGCTTTCTTT. Translating gives CASSLEGQGAASEAFF. The J gene is TRBJ1-1, the V gene TRBV5-1; 11 bases are a match to TRBD1. CDR1 is SGHRS, CDR2 YFSETQ, per germline. The CDR3 is 16 residues long. Trimming took 0 bases from V and 7 from J; bases not matched to a gene: 8. The full variable domain, its missing parts supplied by reference TRBV5-1 and TRBJ1-1, is KAGVTQTPRYLIKTRGQQVTLSCSPISGHRSVSWYQQTPGQGLQFLFEYFSETQRNKGNFPGRFSGRQFSNSRSEMNVSTLELGDSALYLCASSLEGQGAASEAFFGQGTRLTVV.